What follows is one T cell receptor (beta chain) and its context. Antigen: not known. The sample belongs to a study of T cell responses to AZD1222 COVID-19 vaccine. Findings and limits, study-wide: Spike-specific TCR depth and breadth grew after two AZD1222 doses. Epitopes outside B.1.351 and B.1.1.7 mutated regions reportedly drew nearly half of spike TCRs. Clonal diversity was possibly underestimated, and the donors were mostly white British, with more females.

TCRdb's copy holds only in-frame clones and misses some; the assay was immunoSEQ multiplex PCR. The sample yields 160,000 or so clones, around nine tenths seen once. CDR1 and CDR2 (germline): SQVTM, ANQGSEA. Between the trimmed V and J ends, which lost 2 bases and 7 bases, there was a span of 11 bases. The CDR3 is made up of 12 amino acids. This receptor was obtained from an adult in good health. The sample here was peripheral blood, taken on day 0 of AZD1222 vaccination. V is TRBV29-1 and J is TRBJ1-2; D unresolved. CDR3 loop: CSVENRSVGYTF. In DNA form, the CDR3 reads TGCAGCGTTGAAAATAGGTCAGTTGGCTACACCTTC.